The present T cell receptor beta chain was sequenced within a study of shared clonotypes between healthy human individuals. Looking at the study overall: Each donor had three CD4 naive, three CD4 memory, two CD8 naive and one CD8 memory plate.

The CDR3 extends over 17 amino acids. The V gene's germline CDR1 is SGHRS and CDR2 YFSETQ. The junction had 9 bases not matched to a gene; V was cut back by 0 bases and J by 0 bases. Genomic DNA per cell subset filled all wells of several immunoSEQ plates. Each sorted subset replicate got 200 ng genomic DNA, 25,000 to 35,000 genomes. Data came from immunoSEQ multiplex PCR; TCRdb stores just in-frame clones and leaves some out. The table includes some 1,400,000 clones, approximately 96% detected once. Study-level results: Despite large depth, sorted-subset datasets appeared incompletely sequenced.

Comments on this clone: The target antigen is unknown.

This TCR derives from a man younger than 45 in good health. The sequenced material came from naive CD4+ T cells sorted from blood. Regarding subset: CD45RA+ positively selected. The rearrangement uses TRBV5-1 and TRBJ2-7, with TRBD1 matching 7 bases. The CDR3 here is CASSLGVGQKSSYEQYF. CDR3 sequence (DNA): TGCGCCAGCAGCTTGGGGGTGGGACAGAAAAGCTCCTACGAGCAGTACTTC.